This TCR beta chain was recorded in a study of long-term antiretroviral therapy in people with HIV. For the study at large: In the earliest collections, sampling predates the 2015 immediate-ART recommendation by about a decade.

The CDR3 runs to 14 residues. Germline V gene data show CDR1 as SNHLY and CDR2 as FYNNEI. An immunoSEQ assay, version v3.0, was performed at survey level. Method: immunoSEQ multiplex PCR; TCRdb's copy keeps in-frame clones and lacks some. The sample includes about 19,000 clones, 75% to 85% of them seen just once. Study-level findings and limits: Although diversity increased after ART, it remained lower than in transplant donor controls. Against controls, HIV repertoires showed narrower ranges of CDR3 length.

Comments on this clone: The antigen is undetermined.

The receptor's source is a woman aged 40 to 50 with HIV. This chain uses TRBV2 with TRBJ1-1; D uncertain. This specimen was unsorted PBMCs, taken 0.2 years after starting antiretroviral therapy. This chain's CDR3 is CVTISDGMNTEAFF. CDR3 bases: TGTGTTACCATTTCTGACGGTATGAACACTGAAGCTTTCTTT.